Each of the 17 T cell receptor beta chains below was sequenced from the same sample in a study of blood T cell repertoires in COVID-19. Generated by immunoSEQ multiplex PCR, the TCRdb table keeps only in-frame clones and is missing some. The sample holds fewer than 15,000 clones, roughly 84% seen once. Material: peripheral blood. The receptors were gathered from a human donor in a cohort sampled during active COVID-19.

The CDR3 sequence: CASTRTGAGVWAKNIQYF. CDR3 DNA sequence: TGCGCCAGCACCCGGACAGGGGCGGGTGTTTGGGCCAAAAACATTCAGTACTTC. The chain has TRBV23-1 and TRBJ2-4, with 9 bases identical to TRBD1. TRBV23-1 is reported as an ORF; its role is uncertain. This CDR3 spans 18 amino acids. V lost 7 bases, J lost 1 base, and 14 bases stayed unmatched.

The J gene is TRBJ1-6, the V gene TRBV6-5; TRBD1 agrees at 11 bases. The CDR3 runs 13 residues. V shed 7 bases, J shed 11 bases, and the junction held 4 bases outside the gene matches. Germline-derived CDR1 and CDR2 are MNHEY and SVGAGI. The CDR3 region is CASNPGQGAPLHF. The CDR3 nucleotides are TGTGCCAGCAACCCGGGACAGGGGGCACCCCTCCACTTT.

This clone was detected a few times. The CDR3 DNA reads as TGTGCCAGTAGTATGCAGGGGCTGCCCTCCTACGAGCAGTACTTC. Translated, it gives CASSMQGLPSYEQYF. This chain connects TRBV19 to TRBJ2-7; maybe TRBD1 (6 bases). There are 15 residues in the CDR3. Trimming left V 3 bases short and J 0 bases short, with 12 bases between. Germline V gene sequence: CDR1 LNHDA, CDR2 SQIVND (reference sequence).

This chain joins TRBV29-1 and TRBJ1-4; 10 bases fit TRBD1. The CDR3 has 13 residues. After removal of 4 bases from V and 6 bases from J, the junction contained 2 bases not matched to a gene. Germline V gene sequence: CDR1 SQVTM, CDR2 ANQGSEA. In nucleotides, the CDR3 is TGCAGCGTTGCCGACAGGGGGCATGAAAAACTGTTTTTT. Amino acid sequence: CSVADRGHEKLFF.

CDR3 sequence reads: CATSRYRVNSYNEQFF. The CDR3 DNA sequence: TGTGCCACCAGCAGATACAGGGTCAACTCCTACAATGAGCAGTTCTTC. The rearrangement joins TRBV15 to TRBJ2-1; the D gene is possibly TRBD1 (6 bases). Germline assignment: CDR1 LNHNV and CDR2 YYDKDF (reference sequence). The length of the CDR3 is 16 residues. V shed 2 bases and J shed 0 bases, with 11 bases lying between them.

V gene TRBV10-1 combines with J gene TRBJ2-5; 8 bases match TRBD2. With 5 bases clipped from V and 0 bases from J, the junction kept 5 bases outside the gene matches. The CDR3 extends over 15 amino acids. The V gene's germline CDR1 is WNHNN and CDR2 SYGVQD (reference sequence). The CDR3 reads CASSPGGEYQETQYF. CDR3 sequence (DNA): TGCGCCAGCAGTCCCGGGGGGGAGTACCAAGAGACCCAGTACTTC.

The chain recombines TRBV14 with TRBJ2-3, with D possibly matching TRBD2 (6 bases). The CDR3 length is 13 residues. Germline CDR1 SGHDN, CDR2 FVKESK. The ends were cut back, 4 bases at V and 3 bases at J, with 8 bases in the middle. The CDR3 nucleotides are TGTGCCAGCAGCCTCGGGACTACAGATACGCAGTATTTT. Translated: CASSLGTTDTQYF.

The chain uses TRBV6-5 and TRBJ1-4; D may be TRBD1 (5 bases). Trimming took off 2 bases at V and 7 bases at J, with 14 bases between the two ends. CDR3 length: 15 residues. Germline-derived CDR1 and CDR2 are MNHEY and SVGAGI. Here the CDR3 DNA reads TGTGCCAGCAGTTACGGGGGGAAGGCCAGTGAAAAACTGTTTTTT. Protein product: CASSYGGKASEKLFF.

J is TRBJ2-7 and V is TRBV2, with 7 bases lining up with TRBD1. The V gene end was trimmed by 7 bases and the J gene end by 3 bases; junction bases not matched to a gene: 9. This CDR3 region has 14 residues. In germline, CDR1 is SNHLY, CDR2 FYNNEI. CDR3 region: CASNSGQNDYEQYF. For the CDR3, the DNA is TGTGCCAGCAACTCGGGACAGAACGACTACGAGCAGTACTTC.

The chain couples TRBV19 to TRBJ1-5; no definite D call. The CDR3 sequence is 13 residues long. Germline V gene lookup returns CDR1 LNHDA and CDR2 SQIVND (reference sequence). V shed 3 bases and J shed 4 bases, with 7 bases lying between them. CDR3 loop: CASSIEGNQPQHF. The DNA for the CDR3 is TGTGCCAGTAGTATTGAGGGAAATCAGCCCCAGCATTTT.

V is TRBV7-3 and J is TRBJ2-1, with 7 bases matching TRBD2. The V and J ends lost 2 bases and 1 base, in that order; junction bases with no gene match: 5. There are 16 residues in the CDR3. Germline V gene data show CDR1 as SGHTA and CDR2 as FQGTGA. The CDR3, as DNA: TGTGCCAGCAGCTTAGGGCGAGCGGGGTCCTACAATGAGCAGTTCTTC. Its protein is CASSLGRAGSYNEQFF.

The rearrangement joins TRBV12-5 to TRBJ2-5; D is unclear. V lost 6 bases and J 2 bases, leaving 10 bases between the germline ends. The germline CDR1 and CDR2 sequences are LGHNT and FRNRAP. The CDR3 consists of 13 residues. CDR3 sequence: CASGMRIQETQYF. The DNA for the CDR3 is TGTGCTAGTGGCATGAGAATACAAGAGACCCAGTACTTC. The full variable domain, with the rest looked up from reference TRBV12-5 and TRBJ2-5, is DARVTQTPRHKVTEMGQEVTMRCQPILGHNTVFWYRQTMMQGLELLAYFRNRAPLDDSGMPKDRFSAEMPDATLATLKIQPSEPRDSAVYFCASGMRIQETQYFGPGTRLLVL.

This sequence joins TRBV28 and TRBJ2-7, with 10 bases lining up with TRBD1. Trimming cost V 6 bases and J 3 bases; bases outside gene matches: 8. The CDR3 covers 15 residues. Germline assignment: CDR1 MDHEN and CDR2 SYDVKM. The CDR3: CASSLGTGDYYEQYF. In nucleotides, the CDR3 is TGTGCCAGCAGCTTGGGGACAGGGGATTACTACGAGCAGTACTTC.

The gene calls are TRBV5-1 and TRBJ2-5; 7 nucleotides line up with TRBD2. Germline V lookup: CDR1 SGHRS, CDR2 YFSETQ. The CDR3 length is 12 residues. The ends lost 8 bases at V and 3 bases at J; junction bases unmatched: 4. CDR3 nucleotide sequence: TGCGCCAGTCGACTAGCAGAAGAGACCCAGTACTTC. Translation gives CASRLAEETQYF.

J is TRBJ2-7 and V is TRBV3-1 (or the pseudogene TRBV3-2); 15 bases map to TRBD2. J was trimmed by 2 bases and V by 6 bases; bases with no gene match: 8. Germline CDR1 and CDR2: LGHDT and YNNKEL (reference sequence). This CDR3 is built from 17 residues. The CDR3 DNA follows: TGTGCCAGCAGTCGGACTAGCGGGAGGGGATTTCCCTACGAGCAGTACTTC. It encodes CASSRTSGRGFPYEQYF.

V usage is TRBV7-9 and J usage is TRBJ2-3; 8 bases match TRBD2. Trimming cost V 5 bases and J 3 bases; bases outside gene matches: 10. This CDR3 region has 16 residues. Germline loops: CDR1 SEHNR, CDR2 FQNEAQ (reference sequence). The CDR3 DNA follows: TGTGCCAGCAGCACACAGCGGGGGTTGAGAACAGATACGCAGTATTTT. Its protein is CASSTQRGLRTDTQYF.

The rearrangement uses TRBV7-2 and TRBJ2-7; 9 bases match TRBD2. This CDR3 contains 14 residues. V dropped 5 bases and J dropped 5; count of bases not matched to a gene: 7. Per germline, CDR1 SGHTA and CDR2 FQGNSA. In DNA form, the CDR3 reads TGTGCCAGCAGCCAGCGGGGGGCAGCCCACGAGCAGTACTTC. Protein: CASSQRGAAHEQYF. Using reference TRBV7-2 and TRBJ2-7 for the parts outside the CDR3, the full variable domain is GAGVSQSPSNKVTEKGKDVELRCDPISGHTALYWYRQSLGQGLEFLIYFQGNSAPDKSGLPSDRFSAERTGGSVSTLTIQRTQQEDSAVYLCASSQRGAAHEQYFGPGTRLTVT.